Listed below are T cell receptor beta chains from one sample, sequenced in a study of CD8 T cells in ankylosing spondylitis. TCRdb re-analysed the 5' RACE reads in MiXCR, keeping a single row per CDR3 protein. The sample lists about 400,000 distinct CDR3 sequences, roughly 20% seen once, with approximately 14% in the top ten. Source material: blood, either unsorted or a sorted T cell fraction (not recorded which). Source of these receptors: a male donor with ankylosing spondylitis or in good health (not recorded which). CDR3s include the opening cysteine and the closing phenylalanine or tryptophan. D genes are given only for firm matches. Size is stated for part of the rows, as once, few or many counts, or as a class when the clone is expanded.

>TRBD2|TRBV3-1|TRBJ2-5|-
TGTGCCAGCAGCCAAGTGGGGACACAGCGGGGGGAGACCCAGTACTTC
CASSQVGTQRGETQYF
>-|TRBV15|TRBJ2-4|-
TGTGCCACCAGCCGGGACACAGTAGCCAAAAACATTCAGTACTTC
CATSRDTVAKNIQYF
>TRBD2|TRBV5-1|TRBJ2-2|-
TGCGCCAGCAGCTCGGGACTAGGTCCCGGGGAGCTGTTTTTT
CASSSGLGPGELFF
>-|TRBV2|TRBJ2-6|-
TGTGCCAGGAACAGGGACTCTGGGGCCAACGTCCTGACTTTC
CARNRDSGANVLTF
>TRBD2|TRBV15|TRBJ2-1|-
TGTGCCACCAGCAACCCGGGACTAAGTTCAAATGAGCAGTTCTTC
CATSNPGLSSNEQFF
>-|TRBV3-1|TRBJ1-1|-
TGTGCCAGCAGCCAGCCCTCGGACGGGGCCACTGAAGCTTTCTTT
CASSQPSDGATEAFF
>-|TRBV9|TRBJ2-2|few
TGTGCCAGCAGCGTAGCGGGGACCAAAAGGCCTGACGGGGAGCTGTTTTTT
CASSVAGTKRPDGELFF
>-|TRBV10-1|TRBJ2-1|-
TGCGCCAGCAGGAATGCCAGGGGCCAAAGCTCCTACAATGAGCAGTTCTTC
CASRNARGQSSYNEQFF
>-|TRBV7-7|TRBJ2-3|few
TGTGCTAGCAGCTTAGGACCCCTAAGCACAGATACGCAGTATTTT
CASSLGPLSTDTQYF
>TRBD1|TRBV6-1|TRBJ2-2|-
TGTGCCAGCAGTCGGCAGGGGGAAAACACCGGGGAGCTGTTTTTT
CASSRQGENTGELFF
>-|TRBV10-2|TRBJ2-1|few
TGCGCCAGCAGTGAGTCGGTGGGGGCGGCCTACAATGAGCAGTTCTTC
CASSESVGAAYNEQFF
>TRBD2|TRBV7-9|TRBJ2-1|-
TGTGCCAGCAGCTTAGGGGACTACAGTGACGATGAGCAGTTCTTC
CASSLGDYSDDEQFF
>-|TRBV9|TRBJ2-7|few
TGTGCCAGCAGCGTGGGGGGACAGACAAACGACGAGCAGTACTTC
CASSVGGQTNDEQYF
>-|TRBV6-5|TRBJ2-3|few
TGTGTTTCGCGGGGCACAGATACGCAGTATTTT
CVSRGTDTQYF
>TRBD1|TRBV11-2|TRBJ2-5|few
TGTGCCAGCAGCTTAGGCCAGGGGGCTTGGGAGACCCAGTACTTC
CASSLGQGAWETQYF
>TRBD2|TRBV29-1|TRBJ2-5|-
TGCAGCGTCCACCCTGTGGGGGGGGAACAAGAGACCCAGTACTTC
CSVHPVGGEQETQYF
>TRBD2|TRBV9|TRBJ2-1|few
TGTGCCAGCAGCTTAAGCCCGACTAGCGGGGATGGGTCCTACAATGAGCAGTTCTTC
CASSLSPTSGDGSYNEQFF
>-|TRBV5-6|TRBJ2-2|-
TGTGCCAGCAGCATAGCAGGGGTAGCCGGGGAGCTGTTTTTT
CASSIAGVAGELFF
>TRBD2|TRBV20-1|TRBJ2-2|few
TGCAGTGCTAGAAGGCCCCTCGGTGCGAGCGGGGGGGCCGTCGGGGAGCTGTTTTTT
CSARRPLGASGGAVGELFF